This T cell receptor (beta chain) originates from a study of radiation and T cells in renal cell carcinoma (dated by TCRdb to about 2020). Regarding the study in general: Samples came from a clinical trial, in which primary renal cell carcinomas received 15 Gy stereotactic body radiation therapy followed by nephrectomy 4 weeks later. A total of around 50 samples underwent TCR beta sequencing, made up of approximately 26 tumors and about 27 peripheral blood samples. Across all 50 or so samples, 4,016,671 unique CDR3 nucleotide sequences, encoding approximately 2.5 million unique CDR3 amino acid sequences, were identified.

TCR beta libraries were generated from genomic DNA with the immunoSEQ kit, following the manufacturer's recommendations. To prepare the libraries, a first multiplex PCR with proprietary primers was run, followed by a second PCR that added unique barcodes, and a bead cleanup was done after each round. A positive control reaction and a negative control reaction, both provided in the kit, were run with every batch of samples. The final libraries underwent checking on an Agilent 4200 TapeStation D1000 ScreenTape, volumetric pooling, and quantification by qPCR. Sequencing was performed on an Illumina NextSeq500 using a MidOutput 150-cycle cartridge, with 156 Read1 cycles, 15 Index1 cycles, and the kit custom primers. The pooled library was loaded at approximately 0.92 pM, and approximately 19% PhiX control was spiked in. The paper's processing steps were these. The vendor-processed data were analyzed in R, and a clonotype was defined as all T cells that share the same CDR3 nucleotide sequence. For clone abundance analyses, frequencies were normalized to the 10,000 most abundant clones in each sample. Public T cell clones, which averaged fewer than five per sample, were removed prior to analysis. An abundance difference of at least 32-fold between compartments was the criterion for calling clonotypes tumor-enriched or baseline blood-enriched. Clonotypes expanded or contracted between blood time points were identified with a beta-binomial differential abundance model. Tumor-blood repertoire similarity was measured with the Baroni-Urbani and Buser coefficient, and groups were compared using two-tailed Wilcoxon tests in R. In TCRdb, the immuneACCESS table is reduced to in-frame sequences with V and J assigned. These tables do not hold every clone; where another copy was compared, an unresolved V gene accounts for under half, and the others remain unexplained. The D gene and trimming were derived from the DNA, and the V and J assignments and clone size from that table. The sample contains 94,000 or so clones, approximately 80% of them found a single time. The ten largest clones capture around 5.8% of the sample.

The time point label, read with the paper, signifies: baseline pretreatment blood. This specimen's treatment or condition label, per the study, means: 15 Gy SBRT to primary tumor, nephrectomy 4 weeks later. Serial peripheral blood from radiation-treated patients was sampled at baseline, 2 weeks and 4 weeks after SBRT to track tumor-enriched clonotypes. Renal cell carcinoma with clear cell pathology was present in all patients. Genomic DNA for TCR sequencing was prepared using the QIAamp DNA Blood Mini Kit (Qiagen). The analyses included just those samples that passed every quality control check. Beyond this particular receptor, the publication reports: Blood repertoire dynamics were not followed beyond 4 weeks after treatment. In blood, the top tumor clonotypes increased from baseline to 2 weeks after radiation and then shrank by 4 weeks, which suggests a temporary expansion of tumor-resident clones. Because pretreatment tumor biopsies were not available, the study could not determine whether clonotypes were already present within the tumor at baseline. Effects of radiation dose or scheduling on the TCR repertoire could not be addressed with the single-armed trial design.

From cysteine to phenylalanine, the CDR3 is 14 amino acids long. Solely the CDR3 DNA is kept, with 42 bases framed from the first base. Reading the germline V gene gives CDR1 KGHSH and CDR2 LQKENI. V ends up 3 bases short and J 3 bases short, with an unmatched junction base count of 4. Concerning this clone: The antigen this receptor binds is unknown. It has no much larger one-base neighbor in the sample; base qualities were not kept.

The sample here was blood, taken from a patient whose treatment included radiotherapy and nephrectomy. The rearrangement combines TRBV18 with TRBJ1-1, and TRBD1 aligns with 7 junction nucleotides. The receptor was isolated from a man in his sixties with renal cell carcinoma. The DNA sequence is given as TGTGCCAGCTCACCGTTAGGGACAGACACTGAAGCTTTCTTT. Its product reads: CASSPLGTDTEAFF.